The 14 T cell receptor beta chains presented below share a single source sample, sequenced in a study of blood T cell repertoires in COVID-19. Produced via immunoSEQ multiplex PCR; TCRdb's table is partial and in-frame only. This sample carries under 150,000 clones, about 77% of them seen once, and the ten largest clones take roughly 8.9%. Sample: peripheral blood. Receptor source: a woman in her 50s with active or convalescent COVID-19.

This clone has more than one count but fewer than ten. The rearrangement links TRBV28 to TRBJ2-3, with 8 bases identical to TRBD1. The J segment lost 0 bases and the V segment lost 5 bases, leaving 7 bases of the junction unmatched. Germline CDR1 and CDR2: MDHEN and SYDVKM. The CDR3 contains 16 residues. In DNA form, the CDR3 reads TGTGCCAGCAGTCCCGGGACAGGCTATAGCACAGATACGCAGTATTTT. Protein product: CASSPGTGYSTDTQYF.

This rearrangement joins TRBV5-4 to TRBJ2-5; D remains unclear. Germline-derived CDR1 and CDR2 are SGHNT and YYREEE (reference sequence). CDR3 length: 13 amino acids. The germline V and J ends were trimmed by 2 bases and 1 base, with 6 bases remaining between them. This CDR3 reads CASSLPGQETQYF. As DNA, the CDR3 is TGTGCCAGCAGCTTACCCGGCCAAGAGACCCAGTACTTC.

The rearrangement joins TRBV19 to TRBJ2-2; 9 bases match TRBD2. Germline lookup yields CDR1 LNHDA and CDR2 SQIVND (reference sequence). The CDR3 is made up of 16 amino acids. Trimming took 4 bases from V and 5 from J; bases not matched to a gene: 8. CDR3 coding DNA: TGTGCCAGTAGTAGACGTAGCGGGGGAGGAACCGGGGAGCTGTTTTTT. Encoded protein: CASSRRSGGGTGELFF. The full variable domain, completed using reference TRBV19 and TRBJ2-2, is DGGITQSPKYLFRKEGQNVTLSCEQNLNHDAMYWYRQDPGQGLRLIYYSQIVNDFQKGDIAEGYSVSREKKESFPLTVTSAQKNPTAFYLCASSRRSGGGTGELFFGEGSRLTVL.

The rearrangement joins TRBV9 to TRBJ1-3; unclear D gene. V was clipped by 1 base and J by 0 bases, with 8 bases between them. The CDR3 has 15 residues. Germline V lookup: CDR1 SGDLS, CDR2 YYNGEE. CDR3 residues: CASSVRGDSGNTIYF. In DNA form, the CDR3 reads TGTGCCAGCAGCGTACGGGGTGACTCTGGAAACACCATATATTTT.

This chain links TRBV2 with TRBJ1-6; possibly TRBD1 for D (5 bases). The CDR3 totals 14 residues. Trimming took 3 bases from V and 6 from J, leaving 9 bases between them. From germline, CDR1 is SNHLY and CDR2 FYNNEI. The CDR3 DNA reads TGTGCCAGCAGTGACGGGACTCTTAATTCACCCCTCCACTTT. Protein product: CASSDGTLNSPLHF.

The chain links TRBV21-1 to TRBJ1-4; the table's D call, TRBD1, has no DNA check behind it. TRBV21-1 is recorded as a pseudogene. This CDR3 region has 19 residues. CDR3 coding DNA: TGTGCCAGCAGCTCCCAAGTCAGGGGGCGCATTCGAACTAATGAAAAACTGTTTTTT. This codes for CASSSQVRGRIRTNEKLFF.

The V and J genes are TRBV9 and TRBJ1-4, with D possibly TRBD1 on 6 matching bases. With 4 bases removed from V and 4 bases from J, the gap between germline ends came to 11 bases. The germline gives CDR1 SGDLS, CDR2 YYNGEE. The CDR3 runs 14 residues. The CDR3 DNA reads as TGTGCCAGCAGCCTAGGACAGATTAATGAAAAACTGTTTTTT. Its protein is CASSLGQINEKLFF. The full variable domain, completed using reference TRBV9 and TRBJ1-4, is DSGVTQTPKHLITATGQRVTLRCSPRSGDLSVYWYQQSLDQGLQFLIQYYNGEERAKGNILERFSAQQFPDLHSELNLSSLELGDSALYFCASSLGQINEKLFFGSGTQLSVL.

The rearrangement joins TRBV5-6 to TRBJ1-6; possibly TRBD1 for D (6 bases). This CDR3 region has 14 residues. CDR1 SGHDT and CDR2 YYEEEE come from the germline V gene. V lost 0 bases, J lost 10 bases, and 11 bases lay in between. This chain's CDR3 is CASSLATGRSPLHF. The CDR3, as DNA: TGTGCCAGCAGCTTGGCCACAGGGCGCTCACCCCTCCACTTT.

In its sample, this clone was seen many times. The chain recombines TRBV9 with TRBJ1-4, with D perhaps TRBD1 (5 bases). Trimming took 2 bases from V and 0 from J, leaving 11 bases between them. The CDR3 is made up of 16 amino acids. Germline CDR1 and CDR2: SGDLS and YYNGEE. As DNA, the CDR3 is TGTGCCAGCAGCGTTGGACACCGGGCAACTAATGAAAAACTGTTTTTT. Translated, it gives CASSVGHRATNEKLFF.

CDR3 in DNA: TGTGCCAGCAGTTTGGAGGCGCATGGCTACACCTTC. It specifies CASSLEAHGYTF. V usage is TRBV28 and J usage is TRBJ1-2; no clear D. CDR3 length: 12 amino acids. Germline V gives CDR1 MDHEN, CDR2 SYDVKM. V lost 3 bases, J lost 6 bases, and 8 bases lay in between.

The chain links TRBV4-2 to TRBJ2-1, with TRBD2 matching 10 bases. Germline CDR1 is LGHNA and CDR2 is YNFKEQ. With 2 bases clipped from V and 7 bases from J, the junction kept 8 bases outside the gene matches. This CDR3 has 16 amino acids. CDR3 sequence reads: CASSQISGRAVNEQFF. CDR3 DNA: TGTGCCAGCAGCCAAATAAGCGGGAGGGCCGTGAATGAGCAGTTCTTC.

This sequence joins TRBV6-5 and TRBJ1-4; possible D gene TRBD1, 6 bases. Per the germline V gene, CDR1 is MNHEY and CDR2 is SVGAGI. V was pared by 8 bases and J by 10 bases, with 11 bases between. There are 11 residues in the CDR3. The CDR3 DNA reads as TGTGCCAGCGCAGGGGAGATAAAACTGTTTTTT. Translation gives CASAGEIKLFF.

This clone has at least ten counts. This chain links TRBV27 with TRBJ2-1, with 10 bases matching TRBD2. V lost 8 bases, J lost 15 bases, and 22 bases stayed unmatched. Germline-derived CDR1 and CDR2 are MNHEY and SMNVEV (reference sequence). This CDR3 has 16 amino acids. The CDR3 is CASYPASGSPHHERFF. For the CDR3, the DNA is TGTGCCAGCTACCCCGCTAGCGGGAGCCCTCATCACGAACGGTTCTTC.

The chain recombines TRBV7-2 with TRBJ1-3, with D possibly matching TRBD1 (5 bases). The CDR3 runs 16 residues. With 3 bases removed from V and 0 bases from J, the gap between germline ends came to 12 bases. Per germline, CDR1 SGHTA and CDR2 FQGNSA. CDR3 sequence (DNA): TGTGCCAGCAGCTTCTCGGGGGGTTACTCTGGAAACACCATATATTTT. Translation gives CASSFSGGYSGNTIYF.